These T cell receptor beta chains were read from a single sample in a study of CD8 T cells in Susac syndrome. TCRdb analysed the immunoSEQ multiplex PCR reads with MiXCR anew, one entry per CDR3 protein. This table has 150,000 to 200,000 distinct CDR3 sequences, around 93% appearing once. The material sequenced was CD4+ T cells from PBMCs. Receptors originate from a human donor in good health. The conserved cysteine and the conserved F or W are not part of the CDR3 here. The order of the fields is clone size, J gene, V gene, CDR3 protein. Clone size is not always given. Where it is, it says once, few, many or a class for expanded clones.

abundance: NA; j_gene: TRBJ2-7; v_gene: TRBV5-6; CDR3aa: ASNSGLAGAPGYEQY
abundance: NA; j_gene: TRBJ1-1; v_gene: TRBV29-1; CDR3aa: SVELLLVRTEAF
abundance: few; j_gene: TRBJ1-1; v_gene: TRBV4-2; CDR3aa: ASSSSGAEAF
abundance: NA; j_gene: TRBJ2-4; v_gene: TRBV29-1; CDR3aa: SVGLAQNIQY
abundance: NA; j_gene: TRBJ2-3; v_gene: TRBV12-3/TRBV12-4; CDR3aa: ASRWGPSTDTQY
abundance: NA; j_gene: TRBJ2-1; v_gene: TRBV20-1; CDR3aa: SASLMEGLNNEQF
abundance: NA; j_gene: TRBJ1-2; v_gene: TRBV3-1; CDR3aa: ASSRGAYDYGYT
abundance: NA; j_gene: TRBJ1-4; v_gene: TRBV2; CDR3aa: ASTSGQGTTNEKLF
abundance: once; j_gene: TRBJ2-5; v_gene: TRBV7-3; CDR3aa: ASSTQDASGTQY
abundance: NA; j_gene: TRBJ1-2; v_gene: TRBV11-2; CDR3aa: ASSLASGSYGYT
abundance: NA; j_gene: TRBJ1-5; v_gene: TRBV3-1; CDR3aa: ASSMIRGDQPQH
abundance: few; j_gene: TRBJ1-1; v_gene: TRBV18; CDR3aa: ASSPGGSTEAF
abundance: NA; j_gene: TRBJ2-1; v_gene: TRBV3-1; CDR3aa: ASSQGTYNEQF
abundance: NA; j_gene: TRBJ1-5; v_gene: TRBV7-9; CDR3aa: ASSPTGMQPQH
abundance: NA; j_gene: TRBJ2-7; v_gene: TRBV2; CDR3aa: ASTPWGPEQY
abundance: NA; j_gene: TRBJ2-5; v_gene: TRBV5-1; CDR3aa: ASSLTLAGGRGETQY
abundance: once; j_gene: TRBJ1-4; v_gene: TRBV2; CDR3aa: ASSVDRANEKLF
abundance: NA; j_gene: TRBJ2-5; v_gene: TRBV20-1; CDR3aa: SARVGGAETQY
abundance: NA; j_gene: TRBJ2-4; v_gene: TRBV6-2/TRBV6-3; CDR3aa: ASRRGQNIQY
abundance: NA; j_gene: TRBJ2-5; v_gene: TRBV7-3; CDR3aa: ASALNIGREETQY
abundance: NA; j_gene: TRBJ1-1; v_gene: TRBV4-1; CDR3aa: ASSQDGQGGTEAF
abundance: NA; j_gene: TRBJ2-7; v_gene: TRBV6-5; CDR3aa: ASSYGKQGRGGSYEQY
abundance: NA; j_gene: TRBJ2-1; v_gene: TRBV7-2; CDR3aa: ASSRGGSYNEQF
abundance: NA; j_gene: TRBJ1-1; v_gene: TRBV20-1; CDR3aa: SATQGADTEAF
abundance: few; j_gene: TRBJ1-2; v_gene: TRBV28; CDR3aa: ASSSGSANYGYT
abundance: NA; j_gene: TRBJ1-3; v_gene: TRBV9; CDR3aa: ASSVETGYGNTIY
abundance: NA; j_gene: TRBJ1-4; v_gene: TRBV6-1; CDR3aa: ASGRLSGGDANEKLF
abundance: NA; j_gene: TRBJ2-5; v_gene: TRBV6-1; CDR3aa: ASSPQWTGGETQY
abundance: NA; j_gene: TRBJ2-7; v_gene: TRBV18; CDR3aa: ASSALAGNSYEQY
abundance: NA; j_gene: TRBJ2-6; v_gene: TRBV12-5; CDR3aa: ASGLVQGRTGANVLT
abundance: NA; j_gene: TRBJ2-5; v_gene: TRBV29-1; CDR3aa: SVLEPYQETQY
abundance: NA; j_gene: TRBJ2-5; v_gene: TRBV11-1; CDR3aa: ASSLEANQETQY
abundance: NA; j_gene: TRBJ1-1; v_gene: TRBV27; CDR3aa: ASTRTGRLEAF
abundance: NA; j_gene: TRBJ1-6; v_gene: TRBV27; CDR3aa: ASSLNNGGAVNSPLH
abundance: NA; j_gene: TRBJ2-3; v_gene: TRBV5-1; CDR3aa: ASSLNLAGTDTQY
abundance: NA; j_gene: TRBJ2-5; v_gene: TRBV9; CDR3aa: ASSLAGTRQETQY
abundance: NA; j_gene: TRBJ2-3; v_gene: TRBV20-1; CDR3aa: SARAGGTGTDTQY
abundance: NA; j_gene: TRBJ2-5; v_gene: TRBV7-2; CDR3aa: ASSYWETQY
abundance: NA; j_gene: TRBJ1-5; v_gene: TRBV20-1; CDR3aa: SAREAYSNQPQH
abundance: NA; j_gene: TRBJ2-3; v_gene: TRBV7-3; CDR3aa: ASSLASGSDGTDTQY
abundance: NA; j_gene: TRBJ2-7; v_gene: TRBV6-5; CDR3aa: ASSFDLTGGYEQY
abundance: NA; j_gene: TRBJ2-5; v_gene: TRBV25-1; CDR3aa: ASSDSTSGGQETQY
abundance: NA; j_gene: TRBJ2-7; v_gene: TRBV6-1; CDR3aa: ASSEIGGVEQY
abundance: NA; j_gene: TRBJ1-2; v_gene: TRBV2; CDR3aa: ASSERQAFGGYT
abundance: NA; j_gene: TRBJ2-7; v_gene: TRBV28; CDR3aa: ASNRGSYEQY